This entry lists 19 T cell receptor beta chains sequenced from one sample in a study of siplizumab effects on memory and regulatory T cells (dated by TCRdb to the late 2010s). Library generation was performed with the immunoSEQ multiplex PCR assay. Here the immuneACCESS table is served through TCRdb, limited to in-frame sequences with V and J called. Missing clones are a known gap in these copies; in checked studies unresolved V genes cover under half, and the rest lacks a known reason. Present in this sample are 50,000 or so clones, 95% to 97% of which were seen just once. Around 0.66% of the sample belongs to the ten largest clones. Material: naive CD4+ T cells sorted from blood. This specimen's cell subset or site label, interpreted: unstimulated naive T cells. These receptor sequences come from a human donor in good health.

This sequence joins TRBV6-1 and TRBJ1-5; D gene uncertain. Trimming pared 5 bases from V and 6 bases from J, leaving 17 bases between. The CDR3 totals 15 residues. Per the germline V gene, CDR1 is MNHNS and CDR2 is SASEGT. CDR3 coding DNA: TGTGCCAGCAGTCCCCGACAAATAGTAGTTCAGCCCCAGCATTTT. This encodes CASSPRQIVVQPQHF.

This sequence joins TRBV10-2 and TRBJ2-3, with D possibly TRBD1 on 5 matching bases. Germline loops: CDR1 WSHSY, CDR2 SAAADI. The CDR3 spans 14 residues. The V end lost 4 bases, the J end lost 1 base, and 9 bases lay between the germline ends. CDR3 DNA sequence: TGCGCCAGCAGTGCGGACAAACGCACAGATACGCAGTATTTT. Protein product: CASSADKRTDTQYF.

The chain couples TRBV10-2 to TRBJ1-4; possible D gene TRBD1, 5 bases. Trimming pared 8 bases from V and 8 bases from J, leaving 15 bases between. The CDR3 covers 13 residues. Germline V gene sequence: CDR1 WSHSY, CDR2 SAAADI. In nucleotides, the CDR3 is TGCGCCAGCTCCGACTCAAAGGGGGAAAAACTGTTTTTT. Amino acid sequence: CASSDSKGEKLFF.

The chain uses TRBV19 and TRBJ2-1; 10 bases are a match to TRBD1. Looked up from germline, CDR1 is LNHDA and CDR2 is SQIVND (reference sequence). CDR3 length equals 15 residues. J lost 5 bases, V lost 4 bases, and 5 bases had no gene match. This chain's CDR3 is CASSKGQGMHNEQFF. DNA for the CDR3: TGTGCCAGTAGTAAGGGACAGGGGATGCACAATGAGCAGTTCTTC.

The chain uses TRBV18 and TRBJ1-4; no clear D. This CDR3 contains 15 residues. The V gene lost 6 bases and the J gene lost 6 bases, with 17 bases spanning the gap. CDR1 is KGHSH, CDR2 LQKENI, per germline. CDR3 nucleotides: TGTGCCAGCTCCCCGACGGTGGGTGGCCATGAAAAACTGTTTTTT. It specifies CASSPTVGGHEKLFF.

V usage is TRBV10-3 and J usage is TRBJ2-7; D unresolved. The V gene's germline CDR1 is ENHRY and CDR2 SYGVKD. The CDR3 is 15 amino acids. Trimming shortened V by 6 bases and J by 0 bases, and 15 bases separated the two germline ends. This CDR3 is CAIRESQALSYEQYF. CDR3 nucleotide sequence: TGTGCCATCAGGGAGAGCCAGGCCCTCTCCTACGAGCAGTACTTC.

This chain's CDR3 is CASSRGKLSGSTDTQYF. The CDR3 DNA reads as TGCGCCAGCAGCAGGGGGAAATTGAGTGGTAGCACAGATACGCAGTATTTT. J is TRBJ2-3 and V is TRBV5-1; tentative D call: TRBD1 (6 bases). Trimming removed 4 bases from V and 0 bases from J, with 18 bases in between. CDR1 is SGHRS, CDR2 YFSETQ, per germline. The CDR3 extends over 17 amino acids.

V usage is TRBV5-6 and J usage is TRBJ1-5, with D hard to call. The ends were cut back, 0 bases at V and 1 base at J, with 17 bases in the middle. The CDR3 covers 18 residues. Germline loops: CDR1 SGHDT, CDR2 YYEEEE. In DNA form, the CDR3 reads TGTGCCAGCAGCTTGGGCTTGTCTCATGGGCTCAGCAATCAGCCCCAGCATTTT. The encoded protein is CASSLGLSHGLSNQPQHF.

This sequence joins TRBV30 and TRBJ1-2, with no clear D. Trimming removed 1 base at V and 1 base at J, with 7 bases between. This CDR3 contains 13 residues. CDR1 is GTSNPN and CDR2 is SVGIG in the germline V gene (reference sequence). The chain's CDR3 is CAWSAVFNYGYTF. DNA for the CDR3: TGTGCCTGGAGTGCAGTCTTTAACTATGGCTACACCTTC.

The rearrangement links TRBV18 to TRBJ2-7, with TRBD1 matching 8 bases. V shed 3 bases, J shed 7 bases, and the junction held 5 bases outside the gene matches. This CDR3 has 13 residues. From germline, CDR1 is KGHSH and CDR2 LQKENI. The CDR3, as DNA: TGTGCCAGCTCACCGGACAGGGTGTATGAGCAGTACTTC. Protein product: CASSPDRVYEQYF.

The rearrangement joins TRBV2 to TRBJ1-1, with a weak D call TRBD1 (6 bases). Trimming removed 3 bases from V and 4 bases from J, with 9 bases in between. The CDR3 spans 13 residues. Per the germline V gene, CDR1 is SNHLY and CDR2 is FYNNEI. The CDR3 DNA follows: TGTGCCAGCAGTGACAGGGGAGGCACTGAAGCTTTCTTT. It encodes CASSDRGGTEAFF.

This chain joins TRBV7-9 and TRBJ2-5, with 11 bases fitting TRBD1. Germline trimming cut 1 base from V and 6 bases from J; bases unmatched to any gene: 4. The CDR3 is made up of 15 amino acids. CDR1 and CDR2 (germline): SEHNR, FQNEAQ (reference sequence). The CDR3 region is CASSLDGQGAKTQYF. The DNA of the CDR3 is TGTGCCAGCAGCTTAGACGGACAGGGGGCCAAGACCCAGTACTTC. The complete variable domain, with remaining parts taken from reference TRBV7-9 and TRBJ2-5, reads DTGVSQNPRHKITKRGQNVTFRCDPISEHNRLYWYRQTLGQGPEFLTYFQNEAQLEKSRLLSDRFSAERPKGSFSTLEIQRTEQGDSAMYLCASSLDGQGAKTQYFGPGTRLLVL.

The V call is TRBV11-1, the J call TRBJ1-1, with D perhaps matching TRBD1 (6 bases). The CDR3 has 15 residues. V lost 5 bases and J 6 bases, leaving 19 bases between the germline ends. Germline V gives CDR1 SGHAT, CDR2 FQDESV (reference sequence). CDR3 DNA sequence: TGTGCCAGCAGCCAAAGGACAGCCCAAACGTCTGAAGCTTTCTTT. Its translation: CASSQRTAQTSEAFF.

The chain is built from TRBV30 and TRBJ1-1; 8 bases are a match to TRBD1. The CDR3 spans 13 residues. V shed 7 bases and J 7 bases; nucleotides not matched to a gene: 11. Looked up from germline, CDR1 is GTSNPN and CDR2 is SVGIG (reference sequence). CDR3 nucleotide sequence: TGTGCCTATCGTGGACAGGGACGGGATGAAGCTTTCTTT. Amino acid sequence: CAYRGQGRDEAFF.

The chain uses TRBV28 and TRBJ2-5; 8 nucleotides agree with TRBD1. The CDR3 totals 14 residues. The germline gives CDR1 MDHEN, CDR2 SYDVKM. V dropped 4 bases and J dropped 4; count of bases not matched to a gene: 5. CDR3: CASSYQGAVETQYF. DNA for the CDR3: TGTGCCAGCAGTTATCAGGGGGCCGTAGAGACCCAGTACTTC.

The J gene is TRBJ1-1, the V gene TRBV7-9; D is perhaps TRBD1 (6 bases). CDR3 length: 14 amino acids. The germline V gene has CDR1 SEHNR and CDR2 FQNEAQ (reference sequence). Trimming removed 3 bases at V and 3 bases at J, with 11 bases between. CDR3 in amino acids: CASSLKGGDTEAFF. The CDR3, as DNA: TGTGCCAGCAGCTTGAAAGGGGGAGACACTGAAGCTTTCTTT.

The table lists this clone with a count of one. This rearrangement joins TRBV11-2 to TRBJ2-5, with TRBD1 as a possible D gene (6 bases). The CDR3 runs to 15 residues. V lost 2 bases and J 5 bases, leaving 15 bases between the germline ends. Looked up from germline, CDR1 is SGHAT and CDR2 is FQNNGV. CDR3 coding DNA: TGTGCCAGCAGCTTACTGGCAGGGGCGGTGGAGACCCAGTACTTC. Amino acids: CASSLLAGAVETQYF.

This chain connects TRBV5-1 to TRBJ2-1; TRBD1 aligns across 7 bases. Germline CDR1 is SGHRS and CDR2 is YFSETQ. The trim removed 0 bases at V and 8 bases at J, leaving 2 bases unmatched. The CDR3 is 13 amino acids. CDR3 sequence (DNA): TGCGCCAGCAGCTTGGATAGGGGGCATGAGCAGTTCTTC. This sequence encodes CASSLDRGHEQFF.

The chain employs TRBV9 and TRBJ2-3; D could derive from TRBD1 or TRBD2 (5 bases each). The CDR3 has 14 amino acids. Trimming took 4 bases from V and 5 from J, leaving 14 bases between them. The V gene's germline CDR1 is SGDLS and CDR2 YYNGEE. This CDR3 is CASSRDIQGDTQYF. Written as DNA, the CDR3 is TGTGCCAGCAGCCGGGATATCCAGGGAGATACGCAGTATTTT.